This entry lists 6 T cell receptor beta chains sequenced from one sample in a study of cytomegalovirus exposure and HLA in healthy donors. 60 Vbeta and 13 Jbeta primers were used in PCR. Produced via immunoSEQ multiplex PCR; TCRdb's table is partial and in-frame only. The table records approximately 190,000 clones, about 89% of them present only once. The sequencing sample was made of PBMCs. All receptors come from a man in his thirties or forties in good health and CMV-seronegative.

The rearrangement uses TRBV5-1 and TRBJ1-2; D unresolved. CDR3 size: 13 residues. Germline-derived CDR1 and CDR2 are SGHRS and YFSETQ. The V end lost 3 bases, the J end lost 2 bases, and 8 bases lay between the germline ends. CDR3 in amino acids: CASSSRENYGYTF. CDR3 nucleotide sequence: TGCGCCAGCAGCTCCCGAGAAAACTATGGCTACACCTTC. Using reference TRBV5-1 and TRBJ1-2 for the parts outside the CDR3, the full variable domain is KAGVTQTPRYLIKTRGQQVTLSCSPISGHRSVSWYQQTPGQGLQFLFEYFSETQRNKGNFPGRFSGRQFSNSRSEMNVSTLELGDSALYLCASSSRENYGYTFGSGTRLTVV.

In nucleotides, the CDR3 is TGTGCCAGCAGCTTAGGACTAATGGCGGTCGGGACAGATACGCAGTATTTT. Its protein product is CASSLGLMAVGTDTQYF. This chain joins TRBV13 and TRBJ2-3; D gene ambiguous. This CDR3 region has 17 residues. V lost 0 bases and J 3 bases, leaving 16 bases between the germline ends. Looked up from germline, CDR1 is PRHDT and CDR2 is FYEKMQ (reference sequence).

The chain combines TRBV19 with TRBJ1-2; D uncertain. V was pared by 7 bases and J by 3 bases, with 21 bases between. Germline-derived CDR1 and CDR2 are LNHDA and SQIVND (reference sequence). This CDR3 has 16 amino acids. CDR3 residues: CASKDPTRGTHYGYTF. The CDR3 coding sequence is TGTGCCAGTAAGGATCCAACGAGAGGCACCCACTATGGCTACACCTTC.

V usage is TRBV6-5 and J usage is TRBJ2-7; D is possibly TRBD2 (5 bases). Germline V CDR1 and CDR2: MNHEY, SVGAGI. The CDR3 loop spans 13 amino acids. Trimming cost V 0 bases and J 4 bases, with 7 bases left between them. The CDR3 spells CASSYSGDYEQYF. CDR3 coding DNA: TGTGCCAGCAGTTACTCCGGGGATTACGAGCAGTACTTC.

This chain connects TRBV21-1 to TRBJ2-5; the table assigns TRBD2, which was not confirmed against the DNA. TRBV21-1 is a pseudogene. The length of the CDR3 is 13 residues. The CDR3 DNA reads as TGTGCCAGCAGCAAAGGAGAGGGTGAGGTGCAGTACTTC. It specifies CASSKGEGEVQYF.

This clone was seen only a few times. The chain uses TRBV10-2 and TRBJ1-4; a possible D gene is TRBD1 (5 bases). Trimming took 2 bases from V and 6 from J, leaving 13 bases between them. The CDR3 is 15 residues long. Germline CDR1 WSHSY, CDR2 SAAADI. CDR3 amino acids: CASSEGWGGDEKLFF. The CDR3 region has the DNA TGCGCCAGCAGTGAGGGATGGGGGGGTGATGAAAAACTGTTTTTT.